This T cell receptor (beta chain) was retrieved from a study of T cells after yellow fever vaccination. Study-level background: The authors prepared low-cell-number fractions using SMART-Seq v4 Ultra Low Input.

The germline V gene encodes CDR1 MNHEY and CDR2 SVGEGT. V was clipped by 8 bases and J by 4 bases, with 24 bases between them. The CDR3 contains 17 residues. In its sample, this clonotype was seen many times. Antigen: not known. Regarding the study as a whole: The secondary T-cell response peaked on day 5, not day 15, but was weaker. Boosting was followed by the reappearance of most primary-vaccination clones (roughly 96% CD4, about 88% CD8).

Synthesis of TCR cDNA relied on 5'RACE template switching, which attached a universal primer site and UMIs. TCRdb called the 5' RACE reads again in MiXCR, with one record for every CDR3 protein. In the table there are approximately 350,000 distinct CDR3 sequences, roughly 11% of which are singletons. Sequenced material: PBMCs, taken on the day of the first yellow fever vaccination. The receptor was derived from a man aged 18 to 30 who received the YFV17D yellow fever vaccine. The chain is built from TRBV6-2 or TRBV6-3 and TRBJ2-1; D is tentatively TRBD1 or TRBD2 (5 bases each). CDR3 nucleotides: TGTGCCAGCTTACTTAGTAGTGGGGGATTTCCTTACAATGAGCAGTTCTTC. Protein product: CASLLSSGGFPYNEQFF.